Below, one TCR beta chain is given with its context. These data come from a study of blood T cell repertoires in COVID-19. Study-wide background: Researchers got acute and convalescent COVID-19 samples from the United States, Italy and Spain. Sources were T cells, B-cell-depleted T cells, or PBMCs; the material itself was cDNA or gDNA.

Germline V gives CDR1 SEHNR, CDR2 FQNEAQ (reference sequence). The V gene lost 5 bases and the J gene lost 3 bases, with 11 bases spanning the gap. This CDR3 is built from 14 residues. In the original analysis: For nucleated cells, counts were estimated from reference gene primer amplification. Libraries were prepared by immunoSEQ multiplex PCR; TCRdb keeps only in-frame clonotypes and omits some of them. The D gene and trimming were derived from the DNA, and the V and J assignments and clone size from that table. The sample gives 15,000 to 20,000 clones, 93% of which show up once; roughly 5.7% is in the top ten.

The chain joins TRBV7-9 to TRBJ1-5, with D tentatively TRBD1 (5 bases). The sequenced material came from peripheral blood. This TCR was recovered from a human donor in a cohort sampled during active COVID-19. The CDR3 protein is CASSLDSNNQPQHF. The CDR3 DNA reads TGTGCCAGCAGCCTAGACAGCAACAATCAGCCCCAGCATTTT.